This entry is about one T cell receptor (beta chain). Its specificity is unknown. These data are taken from a study of T cell responses to AZD1222 COVID-19 vaccine. Whole-study results and caveats: Vaccine-associated CD4 TCRs spanned spike, dominant at 160-218 and 743-854. Clonal diversity was possibly underestimated, and white British individuals and females predominated among donors. Of the AZD1222 recipients, only five or six were seropositive at baseline.

Method: immunoSEQ multiplex PCR; TCRdb's copy keeps in-frame clones and lacks some. There are 50,000 to 70,000 clones in the sample; approximately 89% occur only once, and about 5.9% lies in the top ten. Germline V CDR1 and CDR2: MNHEY, SMNVEV (reference sequence). The CDR3 extends over 16 amino acids. V was cut by 0 bases and J by 9 bases, with 15 bases left in between. The TCR originated in an adult who received the AZD1222 COVID-19 vaccine. This rearrangement joins TRBV27 to TRBJ1-6, with D possibly being TRBD1 (5 bases). Source: peripheral blood, taken 28 days after the second AZD1222 dose. CDR3 sequence: CASSLSRGSIGSPLHF. CDR3 DNA: TGTGCCAGCAGTTTATCGCGGGGGTCGATAGGTTCACCCCTCCACTTT.